These 14 T cell receptor beta chains were sequenced from one sample in a study of OX40 agonist ivuxolimab in advanced cancers. This table comes from immunoSEQ multiplex PCR, and its TCRdb copy is limited to in-frame clones, with some not included. The sample holds 75,000 to 100,000 clones, approximately 90% seen once. The material was CD4+ or CD8+ T cells sorted from blood, obtained in a trial of the OX40 agonist ivuxolimab. These receptors originate from an adult with an advanced solid tumor such as melanoma, head and neck, liver or kidney cancer.

About this clone: Other DNA sequences within the sample encode an identical CDR3. V is TRBV28 and J is TRBJ1-2; D remains unclear. The length of the CDR3 is 12 residues. Germline CDR1 and CDR2: MDHEN and SYDVKM. Trimming cost V 4 bases and J 4 bases, with 7 bases left between them. CDR3 in amino acids: CASSSSGYGYTF. The CDR3 DNA sequence: TGTGCCAGCAGTTCCTCGGGCTATGGCTACACCTTC.

This chain links TRBV28 with TRBJ1-2; D perhaps matches TRBD1 (5 bases). Germline lookup yields CDR1 MDHEN and CDR2 SYDVKM. The CDR3 length is 13 residues. V lost 6 bases to trimming and J lost 6 bases, with 14 bases between them. CDR3 coding DNA: TGTGCCAGCAGAAAGACCGGGGCCGATGGCTACACCTTC. As protein: CASRKTGADGYTF.

This chain joins TRBV5-1 and TRBJ2-5; D is uncertain. The CDR3 extends over 14 amino acids. Germline values: CDR1 SGHRS, CDR2 YFSETQ. V lost 0 bases to trimming and J lost 2 bases, with 8 bases between them. This CDR3 reads CASSLVAEQETQYF. CDR3 DNA sequence: TGCGCCAGCAGCTTGGTCGCGGAGCAAGAGACCCAGTACTTC.

This sequence joins TRBV28 and TRBJ1-2, with D unclear. V lost 3 bases and J 1 base, leaving 9 bases between the germline ends. Germline CDR1 reads MDHEN; CDR2 reads SYDVKM. The CDR3 is 14 residues long. Here the CDR3 DNA reads TGTGCCAGCAGTTTTTTGGGTAATAACTATGGCTACACCTTC. Residues: CASSFLGNNYGYTF.

The chain links TRBV28 to TRBJ1-2; D is ambiguous. V shed 7 bases and J shed 2 bases, with 8 bases lying between them. The CDR3 is 12 residues long. The germline CDR1 and CDR2 sequences are MDHEN and SYDVKM. CDR3 nucleotides: TGTGCCAGCACGACCGGAAACTATGGCTACACCTTC. This translates into CASTTGNYGYTF.

The chain couples TRBV5-1 to TRBJ2-3; weak D call: TRBD1 (5 bases). This CDR3 spans 14 amino acids. Trimming took off 3 bases at V and 2 bases at J, with 10 bases between the two ends. Germline-derived CDR1 and CDR2 are SGHRS and YFSETQ. CDR3 amino acids: CASSWGGATDTQYF. The DNA of the CDR3 is TGCGCCAGCAGCTGGGGTGGGGCCACAGATACGCAGTATTTT. Together with reference TRBV5-1 and TRBJ2-3, the CDR3 gives the full variable domain: KAGVTQTPRYLIKTRGQQVTLSCSPISGHRSVSWYQQTPGQGLQFLFEYFSETQRNKGNFPGRFSGRQFSNSRSEMNVSTLELGDSALYLCASSWGGATDTQYFGPGTRLTVL.

The chain links TRBV15 to TRBJ2-5; 9 bases agree with TRBD2. CDR1 is LNHNV, CDR2 YYDKDF, per germline (reference sequence). Germline trimming cut 0 bases from V and 5 bases from J; bases unmatched to any gene: 7. The CDR3 length is 16 residues. The CDR3 DNA sequence: TGTGCCACCAGCAGAGATTATCTAGCGGGGATCGAGACCCAGTACTTC. It specifies CATSRDYLAGIETQYF.

CDR3 residues: CASSSAGTRQETQYF. CDR3 DNA: TGCGCCAGCAGCTCGGCCGGGACTCGACAAGAGACCCAGTACTTC. V is TRBV5-1 and J is TRBJ2-5; possibly TRBD2 for D (6 bases). Trimming took 3 bases from V and 2 from J, leaving 14 bases between them. The germline CDR1 and CDR2 sequences are SGHRS and YFSETQ. There are 15 residues in the CDR3.

This clone was recorded many times. The chain couples TRBV19 to TRBJ1-2; 8 bases fit TRBD1. The germline CDR1 and CDR2 sequences are LNHDA and SQIVND (reference sequence). This CDR3 is built from 15 residues. V was pared by 5 bases and J by 1 base, with 6 bases of the junction left unmatched. The DNA of the CDR3 is TGTGCCAGTAGTTCCGGGACAGGTTTTAACTATGGCTACACCTTC. Protein product: CASSSGTGFNYGYTF.

This sequence joins TRBV11-2 and TRBJ2-7; D is ambiguous. CDR1 is SGHAT and CDR2 is FQNNGV in the germline V gene. The CDR3 runs 13 residues. V gave up 6 bases and J gave up 5 bases, with 14 bases separating them. The CDR3 region is CASSINSFDEQYF. CDR3 in DNA: TGTGCCAGCAGTATCAATTCTTTCGACGAGCAGTACTTC.

The V call is TRBV18, the J call TRBJ2-7; the match to TRBD2 covers 8 bases. Per the germline V gene, CDR1 is KGHSH and CDR2 is LQKENI. CDR3 length: 15 amino acids. J gave up 5 bases and V 3 bases, and 9 bases lay outside the gene matches. CDR3 nucleotide sequence: TGTGCCAGCTCACCCAATAGCGGGAACCTCGACGAGCAGTACTTC. Protein: CASSPNSGNLDEQYF.

This chain joins TRBV2 and TRBJ2-2, with a tentative D call TRBD1 (5 bases). There are 12 residues in the CDR3. Germline CDR1 and CDR2: SNHLY and FYNNEI. V shed 6 bases and J shed 3 bases, with 5 bases lying between them. The CDR3 is CASRQDTGELFF. CDR3 coding DNA: TGTGCCAGCAGACAGGACACCGGGGAGCTGTTTTTT. Variable domain in full (rest from reference TRBV2 and TRBJ2-2): EPEVTQTPSHQVTQMGQEVILRCVPISNHLYFYWYRQILGQKVEFLVSFYNNEISEKSEIFDDQFSVERPDGSNFTLKIRSTKLEDSAMYFCASRQDTGELFFGEGSRLTVL.

The rearrangement uses TRBV2 and TRBJ1-1; D uncertain. Germline loops: CDR1 SNHLY, CDR2 FYNNEI. V was clipped by 9 bases and J by 5 bases, with 10 bases between them. The CDR3 consists of 11 residues. CDR3 nucleotide sequence: TGTGCCAGTAGACAAGAAACTGAAGCTTTCTTT. Residues: CASRQETEAFF.

The rearrangement joins TRBV5-4 to TRBJ2-7, with TRBD2 identical over 7 bases. The CDR3 contains 15 residues. The germline V gene encodes CDR1 SGHNT and CDR2 YYREEE (reference sequence). Trimming took 0 bases from V and 0 from J; bases not matched to a gene: 3. CDR3 DNA: TGTGCCAGCAGCTTGGCTAGCGGACCCTCCTACGAGCAGTACTTC. It specifies CASSLASGPSYEQYF.